The clone carrying this T cell receptor (beta chain) occurred a few times. Its antigen is currently unknown. An end of the junction does not agree with germline; a read error may underlie this. The CDR3 loop spans 14 amino acids. The sample comes from a study of post-analysis software for immune sequencing data. Study-wide results and caveats: With TRBV5-6, TRBV5-1 and TRBV20-1 included, five TRBV segments were more frequent in patients than in controls. Significantly lower normalized Chao1 diversity was seen in multiple sclerosis patients than in controls.

The TCR beta cDNA libraries carried unique molecular identifiers. TCRdb called the PCR reads again in MiXCR, with one record for every CDR3 protein. The repertoire holds hundreds of thousands of distinct CDR3 sequences, 53% seen once, with approximately 4.5% in the top ten. The receptor was isolated from a girl aged 5-17 years with multiple sclerosis. Sequencing input: blood. V gene TRBV12-3 or TRBV12-4 combines with J gene TRBJ1-2; 9 bases are a match to TRBD1. In DNA, the CDR3 is TGCGCCAGCAGCTTGGGACAGGGATTAGGTGGCTACACCTTC. Amino acid sequence: CASSLGQGLGGYTF.